This T cell receptor (beta chain) appears in the sequencing data of a study of radiotherapy plus CTLA-4 blockade in lung cancer. Broader study findings: Radiotherapy plus ipilimumab was followed by expansion in blood of tumor-derived TCR clones.

CDR1 SNHLY and CDR2 FYNNEI come from the germline V gene. V was cut by 2 bases and J by 3 bases, with 6 bases left in between. The CDR3 has 13 amino acids. Remarks on this clone: The antigen is not known. The sample carries other DNA sequences with the same CDR3.

Assay: immunoSEQ multiplex PCR; the TCRdb copy retains only in-frame clones and omits some. The sample lists 80,000 or so clones; around 78% were seen once. The sequence was obtained from a human donor with non-small cell lung cancer who had a partial response to radiotherapy plus ipilimumab. Some clones in this sample may be carry-over from other donors' samples. The rearrangement joins TRBV2 to TRBJ2-3; TRBD2 is a possible D gene (5 bases). The specimen comprised peripheral blood, sampled from a patient treated with radiotherapy plus ipilimumab. CDR3: CASSETGTDTQYF. The DNA for the CDR3 is TGTGCCAGCAGTGAAACGGGGACAGATACGCAGTATTTT.